A selection of T cell receptor beta chains follows, all from one sample in a study of control samples from healthy donors and cancer patients. Some clones are missing from TCRdb's copy, which holds only in-frame ones; the method was immunoSEQ multiplex PCR. Of about 180,000 clones in the sample, 90% are singletons; the top ten hold 1.3% to 1.5%. The sequencing sample was made of blood. All receptors derive from a woman aged 50 to 60 in good health. CDR3s include the opening cysteine and the closing phenylalanine or tryptophan. The D gene is left open where the match is weak. A row's size may be missing; if present it is once, few, many or a size class.

len: 15; abundance: few; v_gene: TRBV2; j_gene: TRBJ1-5; d_gene: NA; CDR3nt: TGTGCCAGCAGTCTATCGGCAGACAGCAATCAGCCCCAGCATTTT; CDR3aa: CASSLSADSNQPQHF
len: 14; abundance: NA; v_gene: TRBV4-3; j_gene: TRBJ2-5; d_gene: NA; CDR3nt: TGCGCCAGCAGTCCCAGGGAGGGGGAGGCAACCCAGTACTTC; CDR3aa: CASSPREGEATQYF
len: 15; abundance: NA; v_gene: TRBV28; j_gene: TRBJ2-1; d_gene: TRBD2; CDR3nt: TGTGCCAGCAGTCTCTTAGCGGGATCCTACAATGAGCAGTTCTTC; CDR3aa: CASSLLAGSYNEQFF
len: 16; abundance: once; v_gene: TRBV9; j_gene: TRBJ2-1; d_gene: NA; CDR3nt: TGTGCCAGCAGCGTAGGTCTGGACAGCTCCTACAATGAGCAGTTCTTC; CDR3aa: CASSVGLDSSYNEQFF
len: 12; abundance: NA; v_gene: TRBV20-1; j_gene: TRBJ2-5; d_gene: TRBD2; CDR3nt: TGCAGTGCTAGTACCGGGACTAGGCCCCAGTACTTC; CDR3aa: CSASTGTRPQYF
len: 15; abundance: NA; v_gene: TRBV13; j_gene: TRBJ2-6; d_gene: NA; CDR3nt: TGTGCCAGCTTTAAAGTCCTAACTGGGGCCAACGTCCTGACTTTC; CDR3aa: CASFKVLTGANVLTF
len: 14; abundance: NA; v_gene: TRBV9; j_gene: TRBJ2-1; d_gene: TRBD1; CDR3nt: TGTGCCAGCAGCCCCCGGACAGGGAACAATGAGCAGTTCTTC; CDR3aa: CASSPRTGNNEQFF
len: 12; abundance: NA; v_gene: TRBV5-1; j_gene: TRBJ2-7; d_gene: NA; CDR3nt: TGCGCCAGCAGCGTTAGCTCCTACGAGCAGTACTTC; CDR3aa: CASSVSSYEQYF
len: 17; abundance: NA; v_gene: TRBV24-1; j_gene: TRBJ2-6; d_gene: NA; CDR3nt: TGTGCCACCAGTGATTATTCGCGTAACTCTGGGGCCAACGTCCTGACTTTC; CDR3aa: CATSDYSRNSGANVLTF
len: 13; abundance: NA; v_gene: TRBV30; j_gene: TRBJ1-4; d_gene: TRBD1; CDR3nt: TGTGCCTGGGACAGGGAGCTCGGCGAAAAACTGTTTTTT; CDR3aa: CAWDRELGEKLFF
len: 14; abundance: NA; v_gene: TRBV13; j_gene: TRBJ2-5; d_gene: NA; CDR3nt: TGTGCCAGCAGCCGCAATGCGGTGGTTGAGACCCAGTACTTC; CDR3aa: CASSRNAVVETQYF
len: 13; abundance: once; v_gene: TRBV5-1; j_gene: TRBJ2-7; d_gene: NA; CDR3nt: TGCGCCAGCAGCATCCCGGGCGCTTACGAGCAGTACTTC; CDR3aa: CASSIPGAYEQYF
len: 15; abundance: NA; v_gene: TRBV7-3; j_gene: TRBJ2-3; d_gene: NA; CDR3nt: TGTGCCAGCAGCCAACAGGGGGGGGGCACAGATACGCAGTATTTT; CDR3aa: CASSQQGGGTDTQYF
len: 11; abundance: NA; v_gene: TRBV2; j_gene: TRBJ1-1; d_gene: NA; CDR3nt: TGTGCCGTTGGGGGGAACACTGAAGCTTTCTTT; CDR3aa: CAVGGNTEAFF
len: 15; abundance: NA; v_gene: TRBV7-3; j_gene: TRBJ2-2; d_gene: TRBD1; CDR3nt: TGTGCCAGCAGCTTGTCCCTAACAGGGGTCGGGGAGCTGTTTTTT; CDR3aa: CASSLSLTGVGELFF
len: 14; abundance: NA; v_gene: TRBV6-6; j_gene: TRBJ2-7; d_gene: TRBD1; CDR3nt: TGTGCCAGCAGTTACTCTGGCAGGGGGCAAGAGCAGTACTTC; CDR3aa: CASSYSGRGQEQYF
len: 12; abundance: NA; v_gene: TRBV10-3; j_gene: TRBJ2-3; d_gene: NA; CDR3nt: TGTGCCATCAGTGAGGGGACTCCTTTGGAGTATTTT; CDR3aa: CAISEGTPLEYF
len: 15; abundance: NA; v_gene: TRBV6-5; j_gene: TRBJ1-2; d_gene: NA; CDR3nt: TGTGCCAGCAGTTACTCGCCCACGAGTTCTGTGGGCTACACCTTC; CDR3aa: CASSYSPTSSVGYTF
len: 15; abundance: NA; v_gene: TRBV4-2; j_gene: TRBJ1-3; d_gene: NA; CDR3nt: TGTGCCAGCAGCCAAGATCCCCAGGGAGAAAACACCATATATTTT; CDR3aa: CASSQDPQGENTIYF
len: 14; abundance: NA; v_gene: TRBV5-1; j_gene: TRBJ1-6; d_gene: NA; CDR3nt: TGCGCCAGCAGCTTGCGGCAGGGCGCTTCACCCCTCCACTTT; CDR3aa: CASSLRQGASPLHF
len: 16; abundance: NA; v_gene: TRBV18; j_gene: TRBJ1-5; d_gene: TRBD1; CDR3nt: TGTGCCAGCTCACCAACGACAGGGGGAGGCAATCAGCCCCAGCATTTT; CDR3aa: CASSPTTGGGNQPQHF
len: 15; abundance: NA; v_gene: TRBV2; j_gene: TRBJ2-6; d_gene: NA; CDR3nt: TGTGCCAGCAGAGATGGGCTCTCTGGGGCCAACGTCCTGACTTTC; CDR3aa: CASRDGLSGANVLTF
len: 16; abundance: NA; v_gene: TRBV19; j_gene: TRBJ2-2; d_gene: TRBD2; CDR3nt: TGTGCCAGTAGAGAAGTCGGGGGGGAAATGCGAGGGGAGCTGTTTTTT; CDR3aa: CASREVGGEMRGELFF
len: 16; abundance: NA; v_gene: TRBV28; j_gene: TRBJ1-6; d_gene: TRBD1; CDR3nt: TGTGCCAGCAGAAACCAGAAAACAGGGGTCGTTTCACCCCTCCACTTT; CDR3aa: CASRNQKTGVVSPLHF
len: 14; abundance: NA; v_gene: TRBV6-5; j_gene: TRBJ2-7; d_gene: TRBD2; CDR3nt: TGTGCCAGCGGAGCTTCGGGACTAGCGGGAAAGCAGTACTTC; CDR3aa: CASGASGLAGKQYF
len: 13; abundance: NA; v_gene: TRBV12-3/TRBV12-4; j_gene: TRBJ2-1; d_gene: TRBD2; CDR3nt: TGTGCCAGCGGTCAACGGGGGGGCAATGAGCAGTTCTTC; CDR3aa: CASGQRGGNEQFF
len: 15; abundance: NA; v_gene: TRBV4-3; j_gene: TRBJ2-3; d_gene: TRBD2; CDR3nt: TGCGCCAGCAGCCAAGAGCCGGCGGGGGCAGATACGCAGTATTTT; CDR3aa: CASSQEPAGADTQYF
len: 13; abundance: NA; v_gene: TRBV5-1; j_gene: TRBJ1-1; d_gene: NA; CDR3nt: TGCGCCAGCAGCTTGGAGGCAGGTAGATTGGCTTTCTTT; CDR3aa: CASSLEAGRLAFF
len: 14; abundance: few; v_gene: TRBV4-2; j_gene: TRBJ1-6; d_gene: TRBD1; CDR3nt: TGTGCCAGCAGCCTAGGGGGCCTAGGTTCACCCCTCCACTTT; CDR3aa: CASSLGGLGSPLHF
len: 13; abundance: NA; v_gene: TRBV10-3; j_gene: TRBJ1-1; d_gene: NA; CDR3nt: TGTGCCATCAGGCCGGGACAGAACACTGAAGCTTTCTTT; CDR3aa: CAIRPGQNTEAFF
len: 16; abundance: NA; v_gene: TRBV10-3; j_gene: TRBJ1-6; d_gene: TRBD1; CDR3nt: TGTGCCATCAGTGAGTCTCGGACAGGGGTAAATTCACCCCTCCACTTT; CDR3aa: CAISESRTGVNSPLHF
len: 17; abundance: NA; v_gene: TRBV9; j_gene: TRBJ2-3; d_gene: NA; CDR3nt: TGTGCCAGCAGCGTAGTTCGAGGCGGAGAGGGTCCAGATACGCAGTATTTT; CDR3aa: CASSVVRGGEGPDTQYF
len: 16; abundance: once; v_gene: TRBV10-3; j_gene: TRBJ2-1; d_gene: NA; CDR3nt: TGTGCCATCAGTGAGTCAGGGTACAGCTCCTACAATGAGCAGTTCTTC; CDR3aa: CAISESGYSSYNEQFF
len: 13; abundance: NA; v_gene: TRBV9; j_gene: TRBJ1-1; d_gene: NA; CDR3nt: TGTGCCAGCAGGGGATCGCGGGATACTGAAGCTTTCTTT; CDR3aa: CASRGSRDTEAFF
len: 13; abundance: NA; v_gene: TRBV27; j_gene: TRBJ1-5; d_gene: TRBD1; CDR3nt: TGTGCCAGCAGCACGGACAGGGGTCAGCCCCAGCATTTT; CDR3aa: CASSTDRGQPQHF
len: 12; abundance: NA; v_gene: TRBV6-2/TRBV6-3; j_gene: TRBJ2-1; d_gene: TRBD2; CDR3nt: TGTGCCAGCAGTGGACTAGCAGTTGAGCAGTTCTTC; CDR3aa: CASSGLAVEQFF
len: 14; abundance: NA; v_gene: TRBV4-2; j_gene: TRBJ1-1; d_gene: NA; CDR3nt: TGTGCCAGCAGCCAATCGTTCGGGACCACTGAAGCTTTCTTT; CDR3aa: CASSQSFGTTEAFF
len: 13; abundance: NA; v_gene: TRBV11-1; j_gene: TRBJ1-1; d_gene: NA; CDR3nt: TGTGCCAGCAGTTCGGACAGGAACACTGAAGCTTTCTTT; CDR3aa: CASSSDRNTEAFF